This T cell receptor (beta chain) was sequenced in a study of blood T cell repertoires in COVID-19. In the study overall: Researchers got acute and convalescent COVID-19 samples from the United States, Italy and Spain. Nucleic acid was either cDNA or gDNA, and it came from T cells, B-cell-depleted T cells, or PBMCs.

Original handling: Amplified reference gene primers provided the basis for estimating nucleated cell counts. The protocol was immunoSEQ multiplex PCR, while the TCRdb copy is restricted to in-frame clones and leaves out a portion. D and trimming were read from the DNA, whereas the V and J calls and clone size are those reported in that table. The sample lists some 190,000 clones, around 84% occurring once. Looked up from germline, CDR1 is PRHDT and CDR2 is FYEKMQ (reference sequence). Trimming removed 4 bases at V and 1 base at J, with 8 bases between. The CDR3 totals 13 residues. This clone was counted a few times. Participants had their cohort set by participant-reported clinical history.

The clonotype was recovered from a man aged 30 to 45 with acute COVID-19. The chain is built from TRBV13 and TRBJ2-7, with D possibly being TRBD1 (6 bases). The sequenced sample was PBMCs or T cells enriched from blood (not recorded which). The CDR3 nucleotides read TGTGCCAGCAGCTCCGGACAGTCCTACGAGCAGTACTTC. As protein: CASSSGQSYEQYF. The variable domain in full, with the rest retrieved from reference TRBV13 and TRBJ2-7, is AAGVIQSPRHLIKEKRETATLKCYPIPRHDTVYWYQQGPGQDPQFLISFYEKMQSDKGSIPDRFSAQQFSDYHSELNMSSLELGDSALYFCASSSGQSYEQYFGPGTRLTVT.